Presented here are 11 T cell receptor beta chains from one specimen sequenced in a study of OX40 agonist ivuxolimab in advanced cancers. Here immunoSEQ multiplex PCR was the method, and the copy in TCRdb shows in-frame clones only, minus some. The sample contains under 20,000 clones, 79% of which appear only once. Sequencing was performed on CD4+ or CD8+ T cells sorted from blood, taken in a trial of the OX40 agonist ivuxolimab. The receptors were gathered from an adult with an advanced solid tumor such as melanoma, head and neck, liver or kidney cancer.

This clone appeared a single time. The chain combines TRBV29-1 with TRBJ2-1; the D is unclear. This CDR3 spans 15 amino acids. Per the germline V gene, CDR1 is SQVTM and CDR2 is ANQGSEA. Trimming left V 7 bases short and J 6 bases short, with 22 bases between. Written as DNA, the CDR3 is TGCAGCGCCGAATACCTGGCCCCTGGTTCCAATGAGCAGTTCTTC. This codes for CSAEYLAPGSNEQFF.

This clone turned up a few times. The rearrangement links TRBV6-5 to TRBJ2-7, with D perhaps matching TRBD2 (6 bases). The germline gives CDR1 MNHEY, CDR2 SVGAGI. The germline V and J ends were trimmed by 5 bases and 4 bases, with 12 bases remaining between them. The CDR3 contains 13 residues. CDR3 coding DNA: TGTGCCAGCAGTGATGGGGCGGGGTACGAGCAGTACTTC. Translating it yields CASSDGAGYEQYF.

This rearrangement joins TRBV29-1 to TRBJ1-1; D is uncertain. The germline V gene encodes CDR1 SQVTM and CDR2 ANQGSEA. With 6 bases removed from V and 0 bases from J, the gap between germline ends came to 14 bases. The CDR3 sequence is 14 residues long. CDR3 protein: CSVERAVLNTEAFF. CDR3 in DNA: TGCAGCGTGGAAAGGGCAGTATTGAACACTGAAGCTTTCTTT. The full variable domain, its missing parts supplied by reference TRBV29-1 and TRBJ1-1, is SAVISQKPSRDICQRGTSLTIQCQVDSQVTMMFWYRQQPGQSLTLIATANQGSEATYESGFVIDKFPISRPNLTFSTLTVSNMSPEDSSIYLCSVERAVLNTEAFFGQGTRLTVV.

CDR3 protein: CASSPGQIYGYTF. The CDR3 DNA sequence: TGTGCCAGCAGCCCCGGACAGATCTATGGCTACACCTTC. The chain recombines TRBV6-5 with TRBJ1-2; D perhaps matches TRBD1 (6 bases). CDR1 is MNHEY and CDR2 is SVGAGI in the germline V gene. The V gene lost 6 bases and the J gene lost 4 bases, with 12 bases spanning the gap. CDR3 length: 13 amino acids.

The V and J genes are TRBV7-2 and TRBJ2-1, with 7 positions matching TRBD1. The ends lost 2 bases at V and 7 bases at J; junction bases unmatched: 8. The CDR3 length is 15 residues. Germline V gene data show CDR1 as SGHTA and CDR2 as FQGNSA. The chain's CDR3 is CASSLFSGTENEQFF. CDR3 sequence (DNA): TGTGCCAGCAGCTTATTTTCTGGGACAGAAAATGAGCAGTTCTTC.

This chain uses TRBV9 with TRBJ2-5; 8 nucleotides match TRBD2. J gave up 5 bases and V 3 bases, and 21 bases lay outside the gene matches. Germline V gives CDR1 SGDLS, CDR2 YYNGEE. This CDR3 comprises 19 residues. CDR3 residues: CASSAESGRGGSSMETQYF. Here the CDR3 DNA reads TGTGCCAGCAGCGCCGAATCTGGCCGGGGGGGAAGCTCCATGGAGACCCAGTACTTC. Drawing the rest from reference TRBV9 and TRBJ2-5, the complete variable domain is DSGVTQTPKHLITATGQRVTLRCSPRSGDLSVYWYQQSLDQGLQFLIQYYNGEERAKGNILERFSAQQFPDLHSELNLSSLELGDSALYFCASSAESGRGGSSMETQYFGPGTRLLVL.

Only a few counts were recorded for this clone. The chain joins TRBV5-8 to TRBJ2-3, with D perhaps TRBD2 (6 bases). There are 14 residues in the CDR3. V lost 0 bases to trimming and J lost 2 bases, with 7 bases between them. The germline gives CDR1 SGHTS, CDR2 YDEGEE. CDR3 sequence (DNA): TGTGCCAGCAGCTTGGGCGGGACCACAGATACGCAGTATTTT. Translation gives CASSLGGTTDTQYF.

This chain uses TRBV27 with TRBJ2-5, with D maybe TRBD2 (5 bases). V was shortened by 5 bases and J by 5 bases, with 15 bases between the two germline ends. CDR1 and CDR2 from the germline V gene are MNHEY and SMNVEV (reference sequence). The CDR3 runs 14 residues. The CDR3 bases are TGTGCCAGCAGTCCCTTCATCCCGGGGGAGACCCAGTACTTC. Amino acid sequence: CASSPFIPGETQYF.

In this sample, this clone turned up once. This chain connects TRBV19 to TRBJ1-2, with D possibly TRBD1 on 5 matching bases. V lost 10 bases and J 6 bases, leaving 18 bases between the germline ends. CDR3 size: 13 residues. Germline-derived CDR1 and CDR2 are LNHDA and SQIVND (reference sequence). CDR3 in amino acids: CATAGTDLNGYTF. The CDR3 bases are TGTGCCACGGCAGGGACGGACCTCAATGGCTACACCTTC.

This chain links TRBV29-1 with TRBJ1-1; 10 nucleotides match TRBD1. After removal of 6 bases from V and 1 base from J, the junction contained 8 bases not matched to a gene. There are 15 residues in the CDR3. Germline assignment: CDR1 SQVTM and CDR2 ANQGSEA. CDR3 sequence: CSVLDRGQRNTEAFF. Written as DNA, the CDR3 is TGCAGCGTCTTAGACAGGGGGCAGAGGAACACTGAAGCTTTCTTT. Supplemented by reference TRBV29-1 and TRBJ1-1, the full variable domain reads SAVISQKPSRDICQRGTSLTIQCQVDSQVTMMFWYRQQPGQSLTLIATANQGSEATYESGFVIDKFPISRPNLTFSTLTVSNMSPEDSSIYLCSVLDRGQRNTEAFFGQGTRLTVV.

The rearrangement uses TRBV4-1 and TRBJ2-5; no definite D call. The CDR3 runs 15 residues. CDR1 is MGHRA and CDR2 is YSYEKL in the germline V gene. V was clipped by 0 bases and J by 1 base, with 9 bases between them. The CDR3 DNA reads as TGCGCCAGCAGCCAAGATTGGGCTAGCCAAGAGACCCAGTACTTC. This sequence encodes CASSQDWASQETQYF.